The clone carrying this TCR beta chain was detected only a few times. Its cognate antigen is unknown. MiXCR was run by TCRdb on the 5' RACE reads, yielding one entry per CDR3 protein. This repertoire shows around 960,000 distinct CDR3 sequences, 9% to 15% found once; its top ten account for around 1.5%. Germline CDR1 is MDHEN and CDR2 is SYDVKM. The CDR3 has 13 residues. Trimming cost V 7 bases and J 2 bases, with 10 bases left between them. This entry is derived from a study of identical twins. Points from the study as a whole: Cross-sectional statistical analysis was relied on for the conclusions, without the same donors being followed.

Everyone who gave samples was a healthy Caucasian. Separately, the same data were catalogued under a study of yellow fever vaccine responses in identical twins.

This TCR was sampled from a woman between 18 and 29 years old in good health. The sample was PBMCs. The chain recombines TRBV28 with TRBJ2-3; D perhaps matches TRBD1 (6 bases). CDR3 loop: CASMTGDTDTQYF. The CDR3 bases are TGTGCCAGCATGACAGGCGACACAGATACGCAGTATTTT. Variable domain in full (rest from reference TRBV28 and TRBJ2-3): DVKVTQSSRYLVKRTGEKVFLECVQDMDHENMFWYRQDPGLGLRLIYFSYDVKMKEKGDIPEGYSVSREKKERFSLILESASTNQTSMYLCASMTGDTDTQYFGPGTRLTVL.